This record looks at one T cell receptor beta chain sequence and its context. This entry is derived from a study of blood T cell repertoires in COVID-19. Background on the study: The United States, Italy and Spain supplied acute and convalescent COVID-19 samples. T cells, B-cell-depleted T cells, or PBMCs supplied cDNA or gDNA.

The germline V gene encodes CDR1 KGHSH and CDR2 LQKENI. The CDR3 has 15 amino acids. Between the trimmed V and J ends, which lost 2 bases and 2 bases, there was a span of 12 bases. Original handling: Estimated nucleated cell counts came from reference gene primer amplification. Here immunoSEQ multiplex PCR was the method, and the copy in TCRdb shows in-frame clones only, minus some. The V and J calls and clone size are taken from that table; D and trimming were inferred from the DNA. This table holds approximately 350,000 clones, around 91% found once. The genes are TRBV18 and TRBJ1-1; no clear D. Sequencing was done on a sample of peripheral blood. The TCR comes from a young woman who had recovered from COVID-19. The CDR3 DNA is TGTGCCAGCTCACCATTGCGGGTCCATAACACTGAAGCTTTCTTT. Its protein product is CASSPLRVHNTEAFF.